The entry that follows covers one T cell receptor (beta chain) sequence. What it recognizes is unknown. TCRdb keeps only in-frame clones here, not all; method: immunoSEQ multiplex PCR. The sample has 360,000 or so clones, approximately 91% seen once. Treatment here: around 19 received Ad26.COV2.S at low or high dose, single or two shots; about 5 received placebo; per-sample allocation not given. Samples analyzed were those drawn on day 63 after the first vaccine or placebo injection. At a Boston site, the person donating was an adult of 18-55 years. Vaccine was an Ad26 vector expressing Wuhan-strain SARS-CoV-2 spike. The data are from a study of Ad26.COV2.S vaccination and SARS-CoV-2 variants. The overall study: Enrolled in COV1001, the donor was in the Ad26.COV2.S trial arm, which received the vaccine.

Notes on the study in general: An underestimation of total T cell responses may have resulted from the TCR breadth and depth analyses.

The sequence came from a person between 18 and 65 years old who received the Ad26.COV2.S COVID-19 vaccine or a placebo. The specimen was peripheral blood, collected in a trial of Ad26.COV2.S vaccine versus placebo.

CDR3 DNA sequence: TGTGCCAGCAGTGAATCCAGGGGGGGCAATCAGCCCCAGCATTTT. It specifies CASSESRGGNQPQHF. This sequence joins TRBV2 and TRBJ1-5; 7 nucleotides align to TRBD1. This CDR3 is built from 15 residues. Germline loops: CDR1 SNHLY, CDR2 FYNNEI. V gave up 2 bases and J gave up 2 bases; unmatched junction bases: 3. Looking up the rest from reference TRBV2 and TRBJ1-5 gives the full variable domain: EPEVTQTPSHQVTQMGQEVILRCVPISNHLYFYWYRQILGQKVEFLVSFYNNEISEKSEIFDDQFSVERPDGSNFTLKIRSTKLEDSAMYFCASSESRGGNQPQHFGDGTRLSIL.